This T cell receptor beta chain was obtained from a study of blood T cells in healthy people across ages (dated by TCRdb to 2014 to 2015). Looking at the study overall: In model experiments, roughly one uniquely barcoded TCR beta cDNA molecule per two T cells was captured by template switching. To track age-related changes in TCR beta repertoire diversity, the study relied on deep sequencing normalized with unique cDNA molecular identifiers. The donors were divided into four age groups: young (average 16 years), middle-aged (around 37), aged (about 62) and long-lived (roughly 88). To avoid experimental bias, donors of different ages were spread randomly across the sequencing lanes. The study analyzed two additional independent replicas of 1 million unique cDNA reads from the same blood draw for two donors, one aged 18 to 29 and one aged 80 or older.

Sequences MNHNS (CDR1) and SASEGT (CDR2) are obtained from the germline V gene. The CDR3 goes from the cysteine to the phenylalanine over 15 residues. Of the read, only the CDR3 DNA is kept; its 45 bases are in frame from base 1. Concerning this clonotype itself: Its antigen remains unidentified. Qualities for individual bases were not recorded, and no much larger clone is one base off.

General study outcomes and caveats: As age increased, observed TCR beta diversity per million T cells dropped in a roughly linear way, and a significant reduction was already evident by age 40. The long-lived group showed more naive CD4+ T cells, fewer expanded clones and increased TCR diversity than the aged group, suggesting age selection. Conclusive comparison of naive and antigen-experienced compartments was prevented by the profiling of bulk unsorted PBMCs. Estimates of total diversity based on one million sequenced T cells were considered lower bounds and underestimates. A strong correlation was found between observed TCR beta diversity and the percentage of naive T cells measured by flow cytometry. Because the CMV infection status of the donors was unknown, age-related changes in expanded clonotypes may potentially have been confounded.

The method was 5' RACE. Sequencing was performed on an Illumina HiSeq 2500. A second PCR of roughly 7 to 12 cycles was performed with a sample-barcoded 5' primer and a J-beta primer mix. A template-switch 5' adaptor carrying 12 random nucleotides introduced a unique molecular identifier onto each TCR beta cDNA molecule. Each sample yielded at least 3 million CDR3-containing paired-end reads. First-strand cDNA was synthesized from all RNA with the Mint cDNA synthesis kit, primed by a TRBC-specific oligonucleotide. Following uracil-DNA glycosylase treatment, all cDNA underwent a first 18-cycle PCR with the universal primers M1SS and BC2_uni_R. The authors processed their data as follows. Normalization of each sample was performed by random selection of 1 million high-quality reads, each carrying a distinct molecular identifier. Reads sharing molecular identifiers were discarded rather than binned into consensus sequences. CDR3 identification, clonotype clustering and error correction used MiTCR with a Q25 quality threshold and the strictest error-elimination algorithm. A nonparametric unseen species model using Euler transformation provided a lower-bound estimate of total TCR beta diversity. TCRdb redid the processing of the public reads, applying fastp at Q25 and MiXCR, and retained in-frame beta chains. CDR3 protein duplicates are merged, each entry listing the most common genes and DNA. The V and J calls come from TCRdb's annotation, not from the publication. For this sample the table gives over 1,200,000 distinct CDR3 sequences, of which 55% to 75% were detected only once. 6.5% to 8.5% of the sample goes to the ten largest clones.

The approximately 40 donors, aged about 6 to 100 years, were systemically healthy Caucasian individuals from Russia. Around 10 milliliters of peripheral blood were drawn from each donor into EDTA-treated Vacutainer tubes. Ficoll-Paque density-gradient centrifugation was used to isolate PBMCs, with at least 7 million per sample. Trizol reagent was used to extract total RNA from PBMCs, with at least 6 micrograms per sample. The percentages of naive CD45RAhigh/CD27high T cells were determined by flow cytometry on a PBMC aliquot from every donor. The sequenced sample consisted of blood. This TCR derives from a man between 18 and 35 years old in good health. Here the chain combines TRBV6-1 and TRBJ2-5; tentative D gene TRBD2, with 6 bases matching. Judging by the DNA end, TRBJ2-7 fits better; the J call may be wrong. CDR3 sequence: CASSEESSSVYEQYF. The nucleotides are TGTGCCAGCAGTGAGGAGAGTTCTAGCGTCTACGAGCAGTACTTC.